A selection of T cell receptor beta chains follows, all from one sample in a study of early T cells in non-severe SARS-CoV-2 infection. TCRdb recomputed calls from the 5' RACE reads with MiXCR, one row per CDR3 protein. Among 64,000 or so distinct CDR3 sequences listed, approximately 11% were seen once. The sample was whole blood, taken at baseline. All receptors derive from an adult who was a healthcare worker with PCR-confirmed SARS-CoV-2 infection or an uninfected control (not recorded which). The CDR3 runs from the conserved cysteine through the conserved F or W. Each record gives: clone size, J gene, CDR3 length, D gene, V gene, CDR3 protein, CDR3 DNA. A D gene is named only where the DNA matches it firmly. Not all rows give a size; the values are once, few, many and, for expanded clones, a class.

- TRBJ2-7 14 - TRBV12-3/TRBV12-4 CASSHPRLAYEQYF TGTGCCAGCAGTCACCCGAGGCTAGCGTACGAGCAGTACTTC
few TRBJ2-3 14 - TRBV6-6 CASSYSEGPDTQYF TGTGCCAGCAGTTACTCCGAGGGGCCAGATACGCAGTATTTT
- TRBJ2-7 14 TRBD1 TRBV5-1 CASGQTGDSYEQYF TGCGCCAGCGGTCAGACAGGGGACTCCTACGAGCAGTACTTC
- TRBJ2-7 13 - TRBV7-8 CASSHSGGGEQYF TGTGCCAGCAGCCATTCGGGGGGCGGCGAGCAGTACTTC
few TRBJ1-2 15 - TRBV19 CASSIDPWALSGYTF TGTGCCAGTAGTATAGACCCGTGGGCTTTATCTGGCTACACCTTC
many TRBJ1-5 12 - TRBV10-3 CAISDSNQPQHF TGTGCCATCAGTGACAGCAATCAGCCCCAGCATTTT
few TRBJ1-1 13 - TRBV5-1 CASSLGTITEAFF TGCGCCAGCAGCTTAGGGACGATCACTGAAGCTTTCTTT
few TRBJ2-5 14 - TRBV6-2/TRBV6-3 CASSYFSGQETQYF TGTGCCAGCAGTTACTTCTCCGGCCAAGAGACCCAGTACTTC
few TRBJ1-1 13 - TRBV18 CASSPVMNTEAFF TGTGCCAGCTCACCGGTAATGAACACTGAAGCTTTCTTT
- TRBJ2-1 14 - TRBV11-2 CASSPKTVYNEQFF TGTGCCAGCAGCCCCAAGACAGTTTACAATGAGCAGTTCTTC
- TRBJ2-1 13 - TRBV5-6 CASNPGPYNEQFF TGTGCCAGCAACCCCGGGCCCTACAATGAGCAGTTCTTC
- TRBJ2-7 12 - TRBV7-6 CASSFDPYEQYF TGTGCCAGCAGCTTCGACCCCTACGAGCAGTACTTC
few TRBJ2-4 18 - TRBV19 CASSMTGPINLAKNIQYF TGTGCCAGTAGTATGACGGGTCCTATCAACCTAGCCAAAAACATTCAGTACTTC
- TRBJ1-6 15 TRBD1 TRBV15 CATSREATGDSPLHF TGTGCCACCAGCAGAGAGGCGACAGGGGATTCACCCCTCCACTTT
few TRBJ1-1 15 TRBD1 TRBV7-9 CASSTGDSWNTEAFF TGTGCCAGCAGCACCGGGGACAGTTGGAACACTGAAGCTTTCTTT
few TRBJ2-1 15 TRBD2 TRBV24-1 CATSDSGTRGNEQFF TGTGCCACCAGTGATTCCGGGACTAGGGGCAATGAGCAGTTCTTC
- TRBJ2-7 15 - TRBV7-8 CASSLVGLTSYEQYF TGTGCCAGCAGCTTAGTGGGTCTAACCTCCTACGAGCAGTACTTC
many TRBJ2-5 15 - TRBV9 CASSVAGDLQETQYF TGTGCCAGCAGCGTAGCGGGGGATCTCCAAGAGACCCAGTACTTC
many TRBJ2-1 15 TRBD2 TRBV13 CASSLLAGSYNEQFF TGTGCCAGCAGCTTACTAGCGGGTTCCTACAATGAGCAGTTCTTC
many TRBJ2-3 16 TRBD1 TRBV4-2 CASSQEGAQGGDTQYF TGTGCCAGCAGCCAAGAAGGGGCACAGGGGGGAGATACGCAGTATTTT
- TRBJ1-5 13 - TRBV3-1 CASSRFLNQPQHF TGTGCCAGCAGCCGATTCCTCAATCAGCCCCAGCATTTT
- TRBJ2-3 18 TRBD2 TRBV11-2 CASSLVGLAGARTDTQYF TGTGCCAGCAGCTTAGTGGGACTAGCGGGGGCCCGCACAGATACGCAGTATTTT
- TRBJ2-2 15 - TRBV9 CASSVVRGDTGELFF TGTGCCAGCAGCGTAGTCAGGGGGGACACCGGGGAGCTGTTTTTT
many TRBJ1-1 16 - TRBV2 CASSEASGRLNTEAFF TGTGCCAGCAGTGAAGCCAGTGGCAGACTGAACACTGAAGCTTTCTTT
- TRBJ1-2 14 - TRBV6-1 CASTTLVPGMARTF TGTGCCAGCACTACGTTGGTTCCCGGCATGGCTAGGACCTTC
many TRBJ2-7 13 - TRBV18 CASSPPGPYEQYF TGTGCCAGCTCACCACCGGGGCCGTACGAGCAGTACTTC
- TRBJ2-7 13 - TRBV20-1 CSARSPGPYEQYF TGCAGTGCTAGAAGCCCAGGCCCCTACGAGCAGTACTTC
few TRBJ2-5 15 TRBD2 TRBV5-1 CASSLGGGALVTQYF TGCGCCAGCAGCTTGGGCGGGGGAGCCCTTGTGACCCAGTACTTC
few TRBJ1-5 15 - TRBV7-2 CASSLVGGSNQPQHF TGTGCCAGCAGCTTAGTAGGGGGGAGCAATCAGCCCCAGCATTTT
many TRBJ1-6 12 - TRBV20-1 CSASQGGSPLHF TGCAGTGCTAGCCAGGGTGGGTCACCCCTCCACTTT
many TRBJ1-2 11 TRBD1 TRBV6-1 CASSADRGYTF TGTGCCAGCAGTGCGGACAGGGGCTACACCTTC
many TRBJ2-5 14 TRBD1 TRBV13 CASSPQGNQETQYF TGTGCCAGCAGCCCACAGGGGAATCAAGAGACCCAGTACTTC
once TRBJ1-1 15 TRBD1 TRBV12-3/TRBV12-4 CASSFDTGESTEAFF TGTGCCAGCAGTTTCGACACAGGGGAGAGCACTGAAGCTTTCTTT